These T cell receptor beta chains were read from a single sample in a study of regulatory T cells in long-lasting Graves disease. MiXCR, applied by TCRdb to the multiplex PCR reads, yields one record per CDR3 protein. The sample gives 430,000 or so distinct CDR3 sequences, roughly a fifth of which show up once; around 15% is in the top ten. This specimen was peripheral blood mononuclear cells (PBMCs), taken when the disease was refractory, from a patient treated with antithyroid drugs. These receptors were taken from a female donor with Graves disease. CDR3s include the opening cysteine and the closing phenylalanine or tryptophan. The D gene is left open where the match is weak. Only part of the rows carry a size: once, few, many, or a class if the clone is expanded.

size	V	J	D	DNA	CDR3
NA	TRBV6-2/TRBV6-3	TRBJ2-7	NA	TGTGCCAGCAGTAGCCCACTACTCAGGGAGCAGTACTTC	CASSSPLLREQYF
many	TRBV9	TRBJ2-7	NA	TGTGCCAGCAGCGCCGGGGGACAGCCCTACGAGCAGTACTTC	CASSAGGQPYEQYF
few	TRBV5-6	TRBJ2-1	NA	TGTGCCAGCAGCTTAGATCCTCTGGGGTCCTACAATGAGCAGTTCTTC	CASSLDPLGSYNEQFF
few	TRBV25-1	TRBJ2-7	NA	TGTGCCAGCGGTGGGGGGGACAGAGCCTACGAGCAGTACTTC	CASGGGDRAYEQYF
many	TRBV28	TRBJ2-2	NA	TGTGCCAGCAGTCTGTACACCGGGGAGCTGTTTTTT	CASSLYTGELFF
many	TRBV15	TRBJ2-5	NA	TGTGCCACCAGCAGAGAGTGGCCGGGGCCAAGTGGGACCCAGTACTTC	CATSREWPGPSGTQYF
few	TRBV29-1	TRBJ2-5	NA	TGCAGCGTTGAAGGTCCAGGGGGGGGGGAGACCCAGTACTTC	CSVEGPGGGETQYF
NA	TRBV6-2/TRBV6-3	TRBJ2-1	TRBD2	TGTGCCAGCAGTCCAATAGCGGGAGGTGATTACAATGAGCAGTTCTTC	CASSPIAGGDYNEQFF
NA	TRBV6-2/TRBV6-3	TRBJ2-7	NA	TGTGCCAGCAGAACTTCCAGCTCCTACGAGCAGTACTTC	CASRTSSSYEQYF
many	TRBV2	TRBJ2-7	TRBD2	TGTGCCAGCACTAGGGGTAGCGGGAACTCCTACGAGCAGTACTTC	CASTRGSGNSYEQYF
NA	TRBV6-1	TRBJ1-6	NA	TGTGCCAGCAGTGAATCCGGACAGCATAATTCACCCCTCCACTTT	CASSESGQHNSPLHF
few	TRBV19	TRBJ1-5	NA	TGTGCCAGTAGTATAGAGTTGTTTCAGCCCCAGCATTTT	CASSIELFQPQHF
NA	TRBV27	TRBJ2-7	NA	TGTGCCAGCAGTTTAACCGAGGGTTACGAGCAGTACTTC	CASSLTEGYEQYF
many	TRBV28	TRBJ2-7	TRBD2	TGTGCCAGCAGTTTAGGCGGGGGTGTTCGCGAGCAGTACTTC	CASSLGGGVREQYF
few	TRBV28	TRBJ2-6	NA	TGTGCCAGCACTCCCCCTCAGGGTAGCGCTGGGGCCAACGTCCTGACTTTC	CASTPPQGSAGANVLTF
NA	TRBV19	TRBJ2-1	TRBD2	TGTGCCAGTACCCTGGGGACTAGCGCAAACAATGAGCAGTTCTTC	CASTLGTSANNEQFF